This is a list of T cell receptor beta chains from one sample in a study of OX40 agonist ivuxolimab in advanced cancers. Clones were read by immunoSEQ multiplex PCR, and TCRdb kept only the in-frame ones, dropping some. This sample has under 80,000 clones, with approximately 85% found just once. Sequences were derived from CD4+ or CD8+ T cells sorted from blood, sampled in a trial of the OX40 agonist ivuxolimab. These TCRs come from an adult with an advanced solid tumor such as melanoma, head and neck, liver or kidney cancer. CDR3s include the opening cysteine and the closing phenylalanine or tryptophan. Fields, in order: D gene, clone size, V gene, J gene, CDR3 protein, CDR3 DNA. The D gene is left open where the match is weak. Some rows have no size entry. The others give once, few or many, or a class for an expanded clone.

D: .
size: .
V: TRBV7-2
J: TRBJ1-5
CDR3: CASSFTDNQPQHF
DNA: TGTGCCAGCAGCTTCACAGACAATCAGCCCCAGCATTTT

D: TRBD2
size: once
V: TRBV7-9
J: TRBJ2-3
CDR3: CASSLVTASGRYSTDTQYF
DNA: TGTGCCAGCAGCTTAGTGACGGCTAGCGGGAGGTACAGCACAGATACGCAGTATTTT

D: .
size: .
V: TRBV2
J: TRBJ1-6
CDR3: CASSEWQGAGSPLHF
DNA: TGTGCCAGCAGTGAATGGCAGGGAGCAGGTTCACCCCTCCACTTT

D: TRBD1
size: .
V: TRBV19
J: TRBJ1-4
CDR3: CASRSRGLIEKLFF
DNA: TGTGCCAGCCGCTCCAGGGGGCTGATTGAAAAACTGTTTTTT

D: .
size: once
V: TRBV7-5
J: TRBJ2-2
CDR3: CAVRRLAGGPHTGELFF
DNA: TGTGCCGTACGGAGGCTAGCGGGAGGGCCACACACCGGGGAGCTGTTTTTT

D: TRBD1
size: .
V: TRBV5-1
J: TRBJ1-4
CDR3: CASSWGQGGEKLFF
DNA: TGCGCCAGCAGCTGGGGACAGGGTGGGGAAAAACTGTTTTTT

D: TRBD1
size: .
V: TRBV2
J: TRBJ1-5
CDR3: CASSEATGTQPQHF
DNA: TGTGCCAGCAGTGAAGCGACAGGGACCCAGCCCCAGCATTTT

D: TRBD1
size: once
V: TRBV18
J: TRBJ2-1
CDR3: CASSPVPGQGNEQFF
DNA: TGTGCCAGCTCACCAGTTCCGGGACAGGGCAATGAGCAGTTCTTC

D: TRBD1
size: .
V: TRBV18
J: TRBJ2-1
CDR3: CASSSDRVPSVSEQFF
DNA: TGTGCCAGCTCAAGCGACAGGGTCCCATCGGTTAGTGAGCAGTTCTTC

D: TRBD2
size: few
V: TRBV7-6
J: TRBJ2-1
CDR3: CASSLEVASGYNEQFF
DNA: TGTGCCAGCAGCTTAGAGGTGGCTAGCGGTTACAATGAGCAGTTCTTC

D: .
size: .
V: TRBV7-9
J: TRBJ1-2
CDR3: CASSFNPGNYGYTF
DNA: TGTGCCAGCAGCTTTAATCCCGGGAACTATGGCTACACCTTC

D: TRBD2
size: .
V: TRBV7-2
J: TRBJ2-1
CDR3: CASSAAAGGQSNEQFF
DNA: TGTGCCAGCAGCGCCGCAGCGGGAGGGCAAAGCAATGAGCAGTTCTTC

D: .
size: .
V: TRBV10-3
J: TRBJ2-7
CDR3: CAISKGTLTYEQYF
DNA: TGTGCCATCAGCAAGGGGACGCTGACCTACGAGCAGTACTTC

D: .
size: .
V: TRBV9
J: TRBJ2-1
CDR3: CASAGRLDYNEQFF
DNA: TGTGCCAGCGCCGGGCGCCTGGACTACAATGAGCAGTTCTTC